A single T cell receptor beta chain is shown here with its context. Its cognate antigen is unknown. This entry comes from a study of cytomegalovirus exposure and HLA in healthy donors. The study, taken as a whole, reports: In a later analysis, TCR beta V- and J-gene trimming was associated with a missense DCLRE1C variant. A later analysis found TCR association rates differed by HLA locus, highest for DRB1 and lowest for HLA-C. CMV antigen specificity was confirmed in vitro for three CMV-associated chains. The authors later found most CMV-associated TCR beta chains appeared HLA-restricted.

Use of 60 Vbeta and 13 Jbeta primers characterized the PCR. Some clones are missing from TCRdb's copy, which holds only in-frame ones; the method was immunoSEQ multiplex PCR. The sample holds around 50,000 clones, roughly 80% seen once. The germline V gene encodes CDR1 MNHEY and CDR2 SMNVEV (reference sequence). Trimming cost V 1 base and J 1 base; bases outside gene matches: 3. This CDR3 region has 15 residues. The sequencing input was PBMCs. This chain links TRBV27 with TRBJ2-7; 8 positions match TRBD1. The sequence was obtained from a young man in good health and CMV-seropositive. The CDR3 sequence is CASSLLGQDSYEQYF. As DNA, the CDR3 is TGTGCCAGCAGTTTATTGGGACAGGATTCCTACGAGCAGTACTTC.